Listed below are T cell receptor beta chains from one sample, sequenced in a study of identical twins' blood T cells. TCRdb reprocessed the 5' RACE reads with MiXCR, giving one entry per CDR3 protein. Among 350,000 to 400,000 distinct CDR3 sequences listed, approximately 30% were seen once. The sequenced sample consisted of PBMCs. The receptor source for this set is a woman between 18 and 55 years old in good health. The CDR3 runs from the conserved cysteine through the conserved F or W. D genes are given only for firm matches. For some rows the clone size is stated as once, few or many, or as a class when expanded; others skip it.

CDR3: CSASTISDRGPTDTQYF
DNA: TGCAGTGCTTCAACAATCTCAGACAGGGGCCCCACAGATACGCAGTATTTT
V: TRBV20-1
D: TRBD1
size: many
J: TRBJ2-3

CDR3: CSAAGQGNYGYTF
DNA: TGCAGTGCGGCGGGACAGGGGAACTATGGCTACACCTTC
V: TRBV20-1
D: TRBD1
size: .
J: TRBJ1-2

CDR3: CASSPRDRSYGYTF
DNA: TGTGCCAGCTCACCACGGGACAGGAGTTATGGCTACACCTTC
V: TRBV18
D: TRBD1
size: few
J: TRBJ1-2

CDR3: CSVEDRGQPQHF
DNA: TGCAGCGTTGAAGATCGCGGCCAGCCCCAGCATTTT
V: TRBV29-1
D: .
size: .
J: TRBJ1-5

CDR3: CAISEFNEQYF
DNA: TGTGCCATCAGTGAGTTCAACGAGCAGTACTTC
V: TRBV10-3
D: .
size: few
J: TRBJ2-7

CDR3: CASSLDKGRNYGYTF
DNA: TGTGCCAGCAGCTTAGACAAGGGGCGCAACTATGGCTACACCTTC
V: TRBV11-2
D: .
size: few
J: TRBJ1-2

CDR3: CASSAQWNEQFF
DNA: TGTGCCAGCAGTGCCCAGTGGAATGAGCAGTTCTTC
V: TRBV25-1
D: .
size: .
J: TRBJ2-1

CDR3: CATSRESRSSGNTIYF
DNA: TGTGCCACCAGCAGAGAGTCCCGGAGCTCTGGAAACACCATATATTTT
V: TRBV15
D: .
size: many
J: TRBJ1-3

CDR3: CASSRPGQGSYNEQFF
DNA: TGTGCCAGTAGCCGCCCCGGACAGGGTTCCTACAATGAGCAGTTCTTC
V: TRBV19
D: TRBD1
size: few
J: TRBJ2-1

CDR3: CSSYTTANYGCTF
DNA: .
V: TRBV20-1
D: .
size: .
J: TRBJ1-2

CDR3: CSLKGAGIPLTSSGANVLTF
DNA: TGCAGCCTAAAGGGGGCAGGGATCCCGTTAACAAGCTCTGGGGCCAACGTCCTGACTTTC
V: TRBV29-1
D: TRBD1
size: .
J: TRBJ2-6

CDR3: CASSEVWGNYEQYF
DNA: TGCGCCAGCAGTGAGGTCTGGGGGAACTACGAGCAGTACTTC
V: TRBV10-2
D: .
size: .
J: TRBJ2-7

CDR3: CRSLQGLFNEKLFF
DNA: TGCAGAAGTCTGCAGGGCCTCTTTAATGAAAAACTGTTTTTT
V: TRBV20-1
D: .
size: .
J: TRBJ1-4

CDR3: CASSFEYQETQYF
DNA: TGTGCCAGCAGCTTCGAATACCAAGAGACCCAGTACTTC
V: TRBV5-4
D: .
size: .
J: TRBJ2-5

CDR3: CASSPDTTDTQYF
DNA: TGCGCCAGCAGCCCCGATACCACAGATACGCAGTATTTT
V: TRBV5-1
D: .
size: few
J: TRBJ2-3

CDR3: CASSLGGVSYNEQFF
DNA: TGCGCCAGCAGCTTGGGCGGGGTTTCATACAATGAGCAGTTCTTC
V: TRBV5-1
D: .
size: many
J: TRBJ2-1

CDR3: CASRYSGEGDTQYF
DNA: TGCGCCAGCCGTTATAGCGGGGAAGGAGATACGCAGTATTTT
V: TRBV5-1
D: TRBD2
size: .
J: TRBJ2-3

CDR3: CSVRGLGTDTQYF
DNA: TGCAGCGTAAGGGGGCTTGGGACAGATACGCAGTATTTT
V: TRBV29-1
D: TRBD1
size: many
J: TRBJ2-3

CDR3: CASSVDGYNEKLFF
DNA: TGTGCCAGCAGCGTAGACGGATATAATGAAAAACTGTTTTTT
V: TRBV9
D: .
size: many
J: TRBJ1-4

CDR3: CASSRQGGKTNEKLFF
DNA: TGTGCCAGCAGTAGACAGGGGGGGAAGACTAATGAAAAACTGTTTTTT
V: TRBV7-2
D: TRBD1
size: .
J: TRBJ1-4

CDR3: CASSKFSGVSNEQFF
DNA: TGTGCCAGCAGCAAGTTTTCGGGAGTTTCCAATGAGCAGTTCTTC
V: TRBV11-2
D: .
size: many
J: TRBJ2-1

CDR3: CSVVGAGTQYF
DNA: TGCAGCGTTGTGGGGGCGGGGACCCAGTACTTC
V: TRBV29-1
D: .
size: .
J: TRBJ2-5

CDR3: CASSLIQYAQYF
DNA: TGTGCCAGCAGCTTGATACAATACGCCCAGTACTTC
V: TRBV5-6
D: .
size: .
J: TRBJ2-5

CDR3: CSATHGGIQYF
DNA: TGCAGTGCTACCCACGGCGGCATTCAGTACTTC
V: TRBV20-1
D: .
size: few
J: TRBJ2-4

CDR3: CASSQAISGDTQYF
DNA: TGTGCCAGCAGCCAAGCCATCAGCGGAGATACGCAGTATTTT
V: TRBV14
D: .
size: few
J: TRBJ2-3

CDR3: CSASKQSYEQYF
DNA: TGCAGTGCTAGCAAACAGTCCTACGAGCAGTACTTC
V: TRBV20-1
D: .
size: .
J: TRBJ2-7

CDR3: CSVDGGGNTEAFF
DNA: TGCAGCGTTGATGGGGGGGGGAACACTGAAGCTTTCTTT
V: TRBV29-1
D: .
size: few
J: TRBJ1-1

CDR3: CASSRTINQPQHF
DNA: TGTGCCAGCAGCCGTACCATTAATCAGCCCCAGCATTTT
V: TRBV6-5
D: .
size: many
J: TRBJ1-5

CDR3: CSAGTQAYNEQFF
DNA: TGCAGTGCTGGGACCCAGGCTTACAATGAGCAGTTCTTC
V: TRBV20-1
D: .
size: few
J: TRBJ2-1

CDR3: CSAYGLNGYGYTF
DNA: TGCAGCGCATACGGGCTCAATGGGTACGGCTACACCTTC
V: TRBV29-1
D: .
size: few
J: TRBJ1-2

CDR3: CASSPAGANTEAFF
DNA: TGTGCCAGCTCACCAGCAGGGGCCAACACTGAAGCTTTCTTT
V: TRBV18
D: .
size: .
J: TRBJ1-1

CDR3: CASSLYLAPTGELFF
DNA: TGTGCCAGCAGTTTATATCTGGCCCCAACCGGGGAGCTGTTTTTT
V: TRBV28
D: .
size: many
J: TRBJ2-2